This TCR beta chain was profiled in a study of cytomegalovirus exposure and HLA in healthy donors. Looking at the study overall: Earlier findings included 90 million to 120 million unique TCR beta sequences obtained from about 179 million T cells. General study points: Later on, a genetic analysis was performed. It linked a missense variant in DCLRE1C with V- and J-gene trimming of TCR beta.

Vbeta (60) and Jbeta (13) primers were used in the PCR. Libraries were prepared by immunoSEQ multiplex PCR; TCRdb keeps only in-frame clonotypes and omits some of them. The sample includes 80,000 or so clones, about two thirds seen only once; the top ten take 6.9%. As for this clone: The antigen is undetermined.

The clonotype comes from a woman aged 45-65 years in good health and CMV-seropositive. The specimen was PBMCs.

In DNA form, the CDR3 reads TGTGCCAGCAGCTCCCTAACAGGGGGAAAATTCTCCTACGAGCAGTACTTC. Its translation is CASSSLTGGKFSYEQYF. The chain recombines TRBV7-9 with TRBJ2-7; TRBD1 matches 8 bases. This CDR3 has 17 residues. The V segment lost 4 bases and the J segment 0 bases; nucleotides outside the gene matches: 11. Germline CDR1 reads SEHNR; CDR2 reads FQNEAQ (reference sequence).